This entry is about one TCR beta chain. This specimen belongs to a study of cytomegalovirus exposure and HLA in healthy donors. Here immunoSEQ multiplex PCR was the method, and the copy in TCRdb shows in-frame clones only, minus some. Of some 100,000 clones listed, about 91% are singletons. The clonotype was recovered from a man younger than 30 in good health and CMV-seronegative. Sequencing was done on a sample of PBMCs.

CDR3 sequence (DNA): TGTGCCAGCAGTGAAGCCGCAGGGGGCGCCTACCGGTTCTTC. Translated, it gives CASSEAAGGAYRFF. The chain is built from TRBV2 and TRBJ2-1; 8 bases match TRBD1. J gave up 15 bases and V 0 bases, and 10 bases lay outside the gene matches. This CDR3 is built from 14 residues. The V gene's germline CDR1 is SNHLY and CDR2 FYNNEI.